What follows are 23 T cell receptor beta chains derived from one specimen sequenced in a study of beta chain features in type 1 diabetes. Study conclusions and caveats: All four CD4+ subsets of Type 1 diabetes patients contained TCRB CDR3s that were moderately but significantly shorter.

Their antigens are not known. Expressed TCRB transcripts were sequenced after all isolated RNA was converted to cDNA. Sequencing used immunoSEQ multiplex PCR; TCRdb keeps in-frame clones, though not all of them. Of roughly 730,000 clones listed, under 15% are singletons. Sequencing was done on a sample of naive CD4+ T cells from blood. The receptors here all came from a young man with type 1 diabetes.

This clone was counted a few times. The rearrangement joins TRBV30 to TRBJ2-4; D tentatively fits TRBD1 or TRBD2 (5 bases each). This CDR3 region has 14 residues. The germline V gene has CDR1 GTSNPN and CDR2 SVGIG (reference sequence). Between the trimmed V and J ends, which lost 5 bases and 2 bases, there was a span of 13 bases. CDR3 residues: CAWEMGVSKNIQYF. The CDR3 bases are TGTGCCTGGGAAATGGGGGTGTCCAAAAACATTCAGTACTTC. Together with reference TRBV30 and TRBJ2-4, the CDR3 gives the full variable domain: SQTIHQWPATLVQPVGSPLSLECTVEGTSNPNLYWYRQAAGRGLQLLFYSVGIGQISSEVPQNLSASRPQDRQFILSSKKLLLSDSGFYLCAWEMGVSKNIQYFGAGTRLSVL.

This clone was seen only a few times. The rearrangement uses TRBV5-1 and TRBJ2-7; 7 nucleotides align to TRBD1. Germline CDR1 SGHRS, CDR2 YFSETQ. The ends lost 4 bases at V and 3 bases at J; junction bases unmatched: 1. The CDR3 totals 12 residues. CDR3 sequence: CASSGQVYEQYF. In DNA form, the CDR3 reads TGCGCCAGCAGCGGACAGGTCTACGAGCAGTACTTC. Together with reference TRBV5-1 and TRBJ2-7, the CDR3 gives the full variable domain: KAGVTQTPRYLIKTRGQQVTLSCSPISGHRSVSWYQQTPGQGLQFLFEYFSETQRNKGNFPGRFSGRQFSNSRSEMNVSTLELGDSALYLCASSGQVYEQYFGPGTRLTVT.

In its sample, this clone was seen a few times. The chain joins TRBV2 to TRBJ1-5, with D hard to call. Germline V gene data show CDR1 as SNHLY and CDR2 as FYNNEI. The V end was cut by 5 bases, the J end by 4 bases, with 9 bases between. The CDR3 spans 13 residues. Written as DNA, the CDR3 is TGTGCCAGCAGTTTCCGGTTAAATCAGCCCCAGCATTTT. Translation gives CASSFRLNQPQHF.

The chain couples TRBV7-2 to TRBJ2-2; D is unclear. The CDR3 loop spans 14 amino acids. The germline V and J ends were trimmed by 3 bases and 0 bases, with 5 bases remaining between them. Germline CDR1 SGHTA, CDR2 FQGNSA. CDR3 in amino acids: CASSLTTNTGELFF. The CDR3 DNA is TGTGCCAGCAGCTTGACAACGAACACCGGGGAGCTGTTTTTT.

A few counts support this clone. This rearrangement joins TRBV6-5 to TRBJ2-2; 7 bases line up with TRBD2. CDR3 length: 16 residues. Germline-derived CDR1 and CDR2 are MNHEY and SVGAGI. The trim removed 0 bases at V and 5 bases at J, leaving 6 bases unmatched. CDR3 amino acids: CASSYSRGGRTGELFF. CDR3 coding DNA: TGTGCCAGCAGTTACTCCCGGGGAGGGAGGACCGGGGAGCTGTTTTTT.

In this sample, this clone turned up a few times. The chain recombines TRBV4-1 with TRBJ1-1; D is unclear. The CDR3 has 15 amino acids. Trimming stripped 4 bases from V and 4 bases from J, with 16 bases between. Germline lookup yields CDR1 MGHRA and CDR2 YSYEKL. The CDR3 region is CASSPVGWSGTEAFF. For the CDR3, the DNA is TGCGCCAGCAGCCCGGTTGGTTGGTCCGGCACTGAAGCTTTCTTT.

This clone was seen a handful of times. This chain joins TRBV30 and TRBJ1-5, with D hard to call. The V and J ends lost 1 base and 2 bases respectively, with 9 bases between them. CDR1 and CDR2 from the germline V gene are GTSNPN and SVGIG (reference sequence). The CDR3 extends over 14 amino acids. The CDR3 sequence: CAWSGVPGNQPQHF. DNA of the CDR3: TGTGCCTGGAGTGGGGTCCCCGGCAATCAGCCCCAGCATTTT.

This chain links TRBV25-1 with TRBJ1-6; D not resolved. CDR3 length: 12 residues. CDR1 is MGHDK, CDR2 SYGVNS, per germline. The V gene lost 10 bases and the J gene lost 6 bases, with 10 bases spanning the gap. CDR3: CATSPTNSPLHF. The DNA of the CDR3 is TGTGCCACATCCCCGACTAATTCACCCCTCCACTTT.

The chain joins TRBV15 to TRBJ1-4; D gene unclear. Trimming removed 0 bases at V and 8 bases at J, with 13 bases between. This CDR3 has 15 residues. CDR1 and CDR2 from the germline V gene are LNHNV and YYDKDF (reference sequence). CDR3 coding DNA: TGTGCCACCAGCAGAGATACCCGGGAGCGGGAAAAACTGTTTTTT. Its protein product is CATSRDTREREKLFF.

Regarding this clone: The same CDR3 is also encoded by other DNA sequences in this sample. The chain recombines TRBV30 with TRBJ2-5, with TRBD2 matching 8 bases. V was pared by 2 bases and J by 5 bases, with 1 base of the junction left unmatched. The germline CDR1 and CDR2 sequences are GTSNPN and SVGIG (reference sequence). The CDR3 runs 12 residues. CDR3 amino acids: CAWSSGGETQYF. The CDR3 nucleotides are TGTGCCTGGAGTTCGGGGGGGGAGACCCAGTACTTC.

This clone was detected a few times. The gene calls are TRBV30 and TRBJ1-4; D gene ambiguous. This CDR3 spans 13 amino acids. In germline, CDR1 is GTSNPN, CDR2 SVGIG (reference sequence). Trimming cost V 2 bases and J 0 bases, with 4 bases left between them. The CDR3 DNA reads as TGTGCCTGGAGTTTGGCAACTAATGAAAAACTGTTTTTT. It codes for CAWSLATNEKLFF.

Worth noting for this clone: The sample holds other DNA sequences that translate to the same CDR3. The V and J genes are TRBV18 and TRBJ1-2, with D possibly matching TRBD1 (6 bases). The germline V gene has CDR1 KGHSH and CDR2 LQKENI. Trimming removed 3 bases from V and 3 bases from J, with 8 bases in between. The CDR3 spans 13 residues. The CDR3: CASSPDSDYGYTF. In DNA form, the CDR3 reads TGTGCCAGCTCACCGGACAGCGACTATGGCTACACCTTC.

In the case of this clone: The same CDR3 also results from other DNA sequences found in this sample. The CDR3 here is CASSVEDSNQPQHF. CDR3 in DNA: TGTGCCAGCAGCGTAGAGGATAGCAATCAGCCCCAGCATTTT. V is TRBV9 and J is TRBJ1-5; D unclear. CDR3 size: 14 residues. The V and J ends lost 0 bases and 0 bases respectively, with 4 bases between them. The V gene's germline CDR1 is SGDLS and CDR2 YYNGEE.

Here the CDR3 DNA reads TGTGCCAGCAGCCAAGATTGGACCTCTGGGGCCAACGTCCTGACTTTC. This encodes CASSQDWTSGANVLTF. The chain couples TRBV14 to TRBJ2-6, with D unresolved. Germline V gene data show CDR1 as SGHDN and CDR2 as FVKESK. V was cut by 0 bases and J by 0 bases, with 6 bases left in between. This CDR3 contains 16 residues.

This clone was detected a few times. The chain recombines TRBV21-1 with TRBJ2-1; the D segment call TRBD2 is taken from the table without a DNA check. TRBV21-1 is marked as a pseudogene. CDR3 length: 10 amino acids. The DNA of the CDR3 is TGTGCCAGCACGACTCGGGAGCAGTTCTTC. This codes for CASTTREQFF.

The V call is TRBV7-2, the J call TRBJ1-6; D may be TRBD1 (6 bases). The CDR3 has 14 residues. Germline assignment: CDR1 SGHTA and CDR2 FQGNSA. Trimming pared 6 bases from V and 6 bases from J, leaving 12 bases between. The CDR3 loop is CASSQQGGNSPLHF. CDR3 sequence (DNA): TGTGCCAGCAGTCAACAGGGAGGTAATTCACCCCTCCACTTT.

This chain connects TRBV9 to TRBJ1-2, with D possibly matching TRBD1 (5 bases). The CDR3 contains 14 residues. V dropped 0 bases and J dropped 4 bases, with 10 bases sitting between them. CDR1 is SGDLS and CDR2 is YYNGEE in the germline V gene. The CDR3 DNA is TGTGCCAGCAGCGTAGAAGGACAAGCCTATGGCTACACCTTC. Translation: CASSVEGQAYGYTF.

In this sample, this clone turned up many times. Other DNA variants within this sample encode the same CDR3. This chain connects TRBV30 to TRBJ2-6; D unresolved. V lost 1 base, J lost 4 bases, and 2 bases lay in between. There are 12 residues in the CDR3. Germline CDR1 is GTSNPN and CDR2 is SVGIG (reference sequence). CDR3 in amino acids: CAWSGGANVLTF. CDR3 coding DNA: TGTGCCTGGAGTGGCGGGGCCAACGTCCTGACTTTC.

The chain joins TRBV6-5 to TRBJ2-1; D perhaps matches TRBD2 (5 bases). Germline V lookup: CDR1 MNHEY, CDR2 SVGAGI. The CDR3 contains 15 residues. V lost 2 bases, J lost 2 bases, and 10 bases lay in between. The CDR3: CASSYGSVTYNEQFF. The CDR3 region has the DNA TGTGCCAGCAGTTACGGGAGCGTAACCTACAATGAGCAGTTCTTC.

There are a few counts of this clone. This rearrangement joins TRBV7-2 to TRBJ1-6; 8 nucleotides match TRBD1. Germline assignment: CDR1 SGHTA and CDR2 FQGNSA. This CDR3 has 15 amino acids. The V segment lost 6 bases and the J segment 5 bases; nucleotides outside the gene matches: 6. The CDR3 reads CASSSTTGDNSPLHF. The CDR3 nucleotides read TGTGCCAGCAGTTCAACGACAGGGGATAATTCACCCCTCCACTTT.

The chain recombines TRBV29-1 with TRBJ2-2; D call uncertain. Per the germline V gene, CDR1 is SQVTM and CDR2 is ANQGSEA. The V and J ends lost 4 bases and 3 bases respectively, with 12 bases between them. This CDR3 region has 14 residues. The CDR3 bases are TGCAGCGTTGGGCTACTCAAAGACACCGGGGAGCTGTTTTTT. This gives the protein CSVGLLKDTGELFF.

The rearrangement uses TRBV27 and TRBJ1-5; D call uncertain. The CDR3 loop spans 13 amino acids. Germline assignment: CDR1 MNHEY and CDR2 SMNVEV (reference sequence). The V end lost 6 bases, the J end lost 7 bases, and 13 bases lay between the germline ends. CDR3 region: CASSLTLEQPQHF. CDR3 nucleotide sequence: TGTGCCAGCAGCCTGACTTTGGAACAGCCCCAGCATTTT.

Comments on this clone: At one boundary the junction diverges from the germline segment, which might be a read error. The rearrangement joins TRBV20-1 to TRBJ2-7, with 12 positions matching TRBD1. The CDR3 spans 10 residues. Germline assignment: CDR1 DFQATT and CDR2 SNEGSKA (reference sequence). CDR3 nucleotides: TGCAGTGCTGCCGGGACAGGGGGCTTTTTC. Amino acid sequence: CSAAGTGGFF.